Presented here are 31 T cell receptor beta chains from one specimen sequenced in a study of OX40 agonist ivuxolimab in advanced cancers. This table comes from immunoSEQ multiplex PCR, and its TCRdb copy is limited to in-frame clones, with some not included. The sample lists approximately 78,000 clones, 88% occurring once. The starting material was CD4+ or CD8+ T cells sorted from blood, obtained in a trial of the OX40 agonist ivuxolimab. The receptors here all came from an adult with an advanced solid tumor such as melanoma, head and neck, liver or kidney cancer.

The CDR3: CASSPGQDNGYTF. The CDR3 DNA follows: TGTGCCAGCTCACCGGGACAGGACAATGGCTACACCTTC. J is TRBJ1-2 and V is TRBV18, with 8 bases fitting TRBD1. Germline CDR1 and CDR2: KGHSH and LQKENI. This CDR3 region has 13 residues. V lost 3 bases and J lost 6; bases outside the gene matches: 3. Full variable domain (outside the CDR3, taken from reference TRBV18 and TRBJ1-2): NAGVMQNPRHLVRRRGQEARLRCSPMKGHSHVYWYRQLPEEGLKFMVYLQKENIIDESGMPKERFSAEFPKEGPSILRIQQVVRGDSAAYFCASSPGQDNGYTFGSGTRLTVV.

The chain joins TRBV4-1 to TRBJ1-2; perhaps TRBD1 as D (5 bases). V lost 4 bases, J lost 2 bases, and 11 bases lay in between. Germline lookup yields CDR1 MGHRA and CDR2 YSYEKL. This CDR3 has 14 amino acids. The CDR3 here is CASSRDGANYGYTF. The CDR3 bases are TGCGCCAGCAGCCGGGACGGTGCAAACTATGGCTACACCTTC.

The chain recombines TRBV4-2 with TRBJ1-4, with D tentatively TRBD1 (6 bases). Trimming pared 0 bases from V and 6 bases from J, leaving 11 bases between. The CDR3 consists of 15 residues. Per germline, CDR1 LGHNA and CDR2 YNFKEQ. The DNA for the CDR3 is TGTGCCAGCAGCCAAGAAGGGGGGCGCGATGAAAAACTGTTTTTT. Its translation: CASSQEGGRDEKLFF.

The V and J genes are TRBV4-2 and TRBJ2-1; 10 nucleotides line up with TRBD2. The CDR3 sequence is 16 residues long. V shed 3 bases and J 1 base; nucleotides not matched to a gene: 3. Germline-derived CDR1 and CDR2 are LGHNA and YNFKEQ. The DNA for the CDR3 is TGTGCCAGCAGCCAGATAGCGGGAGGTTCCTACAATGAGCAGTTCTTC. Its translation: CASSQIAGGSYNEQFF.

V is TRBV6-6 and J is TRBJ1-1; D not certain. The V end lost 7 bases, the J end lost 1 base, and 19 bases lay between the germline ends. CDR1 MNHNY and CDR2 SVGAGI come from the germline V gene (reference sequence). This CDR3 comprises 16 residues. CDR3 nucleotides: TGTGCCAGCAACCCCTTGGCAGGACGAAGGAACACTGAAGCTTTCTTT. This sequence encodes CASNPLAGRRNTEAFF.

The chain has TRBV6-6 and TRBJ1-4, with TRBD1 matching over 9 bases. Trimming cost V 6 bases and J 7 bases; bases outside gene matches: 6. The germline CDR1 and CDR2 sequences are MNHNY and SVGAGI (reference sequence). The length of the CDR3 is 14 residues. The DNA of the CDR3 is TGTGCCAGCAGCCCCACAGGGGGCAGTGAAAAACTGTTTTTT. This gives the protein CASSPTGGSEKLFF.

CDR3 DNA: TGTGCCAGCACTCTGAGTGAGAGCTACACCTTC. This sequence encodes CASTLSESYTF. This rearrangement joins TRBV28 to TRBJ1-2; D unclear. This CDR3 region has 11 residues. Trimming shortened V by 7 bases and J by 9 bases, and 12 bases separated the two germline ends. Looked up from germline, CDR1 is MDHEN and CDR2 is SYDVKM.

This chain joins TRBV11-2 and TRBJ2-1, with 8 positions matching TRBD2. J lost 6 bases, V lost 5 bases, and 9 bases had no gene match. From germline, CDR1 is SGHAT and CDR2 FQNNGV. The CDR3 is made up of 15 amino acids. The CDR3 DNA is TGTGCCAGCAGCCCCCTAGCGGGTGCCTTCAATGAGCAGTTCTTC. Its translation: CASSPLAGAFNEQFF.

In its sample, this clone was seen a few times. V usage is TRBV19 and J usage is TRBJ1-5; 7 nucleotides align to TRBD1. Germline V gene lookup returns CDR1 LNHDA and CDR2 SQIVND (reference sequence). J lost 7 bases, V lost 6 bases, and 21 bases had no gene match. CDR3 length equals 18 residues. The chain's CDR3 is CASRYVGGGVGLWQPQHF. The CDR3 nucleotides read TGTGCCAGTAGATATGTTGGAGGGGGCGTGGGGCTATGGCAGCCCCAGCATTTT.

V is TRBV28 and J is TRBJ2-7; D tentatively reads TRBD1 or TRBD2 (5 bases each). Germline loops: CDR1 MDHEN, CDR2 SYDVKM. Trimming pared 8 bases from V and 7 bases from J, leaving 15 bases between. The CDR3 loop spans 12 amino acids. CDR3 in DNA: TGTGCCAGCTTTATGCCGGGGCGGGAGCAGTACTTC. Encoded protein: CASFMPGREQYF.

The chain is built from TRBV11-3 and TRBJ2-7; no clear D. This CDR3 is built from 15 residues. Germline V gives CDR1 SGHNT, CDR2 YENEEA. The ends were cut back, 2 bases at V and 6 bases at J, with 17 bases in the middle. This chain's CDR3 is CASSLLRLVPGEQYF. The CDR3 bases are TGTGCCAGCAGCTTACTGCGGCTCGTCCCCGGCGAGCAGTACTTC. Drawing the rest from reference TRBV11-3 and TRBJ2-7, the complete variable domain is EAGVVQSPRYKIIEKKQPVAFWCNPISGHNTLYWYLQNLGQGPELLIRYENEEAVDDSQLPKDRFSAERLKGVDSTLKIQPAELGDSAVYLCASSLLRLVPGEQYFGPGTRLTVT.

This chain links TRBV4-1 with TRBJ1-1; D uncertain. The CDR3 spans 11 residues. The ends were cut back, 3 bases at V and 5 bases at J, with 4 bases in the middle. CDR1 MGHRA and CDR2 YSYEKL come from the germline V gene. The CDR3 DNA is TGCGCCAGCAGCCAGGGTACTGAAGCTTTCTTT. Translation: CASSQGTEAFF.

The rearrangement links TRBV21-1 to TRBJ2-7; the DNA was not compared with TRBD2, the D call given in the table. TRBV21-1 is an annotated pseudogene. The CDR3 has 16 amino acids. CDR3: CASSLPPGLAGYEQYF. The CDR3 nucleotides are TGTGCCAGCAGCCTCCCACCGGGACTAGCGGGTTACGAGCAGTACTTC.

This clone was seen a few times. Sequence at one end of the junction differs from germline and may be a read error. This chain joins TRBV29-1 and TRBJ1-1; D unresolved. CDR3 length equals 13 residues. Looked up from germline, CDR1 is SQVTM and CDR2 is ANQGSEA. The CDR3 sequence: CSVEDDKSAEAFF. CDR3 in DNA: TGCAGCGTAGAAGACGACAAAAGCGCTGAAGCTTTCTTT.

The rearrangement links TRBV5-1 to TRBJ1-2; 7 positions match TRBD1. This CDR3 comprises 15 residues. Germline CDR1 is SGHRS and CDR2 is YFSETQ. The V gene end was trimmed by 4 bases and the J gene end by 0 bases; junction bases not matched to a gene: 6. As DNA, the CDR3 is TGCGCCAGCAGCCTCCGACAGGGTACTAACTATGGCTACACCTTC. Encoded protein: CASSLRQGTNYGYTF. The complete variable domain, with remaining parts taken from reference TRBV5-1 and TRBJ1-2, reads KAGVTQTPRYLIKTRGQQVTLSCSPISGHRSVSWYQQTPGQGLQFLFEYFSETQRNKGNFPGRFSGRQFSNSRSEMNVSTLELGDSALYLCASSLRQGTNYGYTFGSGTRLTVV.

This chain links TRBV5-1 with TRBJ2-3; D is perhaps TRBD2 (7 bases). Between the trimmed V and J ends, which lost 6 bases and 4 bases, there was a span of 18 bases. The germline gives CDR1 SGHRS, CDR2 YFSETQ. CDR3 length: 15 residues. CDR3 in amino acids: CASTEGGGWPDTQYF. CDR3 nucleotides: TGCGCCAGCACCGAAGGGGGGGGGTGGCCAGATACGCAGTATTTT.

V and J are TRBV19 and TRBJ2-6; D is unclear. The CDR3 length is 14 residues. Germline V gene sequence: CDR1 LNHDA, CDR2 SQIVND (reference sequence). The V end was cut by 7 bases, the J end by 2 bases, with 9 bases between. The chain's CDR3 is CASNEQTGANVLTF. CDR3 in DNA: TGTGCCAGTAATGAACAGACTGGGGCCAACGTCCTGACTTTC. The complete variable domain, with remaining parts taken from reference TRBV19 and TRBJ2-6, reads DGGITQSPKYLFRKEGQNVTLSCEQNLNHDAMYWYRQDPGQGLRLIYYSQIVNDFQKGDIAEGYSVSREKKESFPLTVTSAQKNPTAFYLCASNEQTGANVLTFGAGSRLTVL.

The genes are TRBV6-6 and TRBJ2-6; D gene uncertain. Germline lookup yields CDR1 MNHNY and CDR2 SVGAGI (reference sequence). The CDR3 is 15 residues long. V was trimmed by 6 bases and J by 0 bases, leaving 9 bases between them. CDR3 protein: CASSPNSSGANVLTF. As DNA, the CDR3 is TGTGCCAGCAGCCCCAATTCCTCTGGGGCCAACGTCCTGACTTTC.

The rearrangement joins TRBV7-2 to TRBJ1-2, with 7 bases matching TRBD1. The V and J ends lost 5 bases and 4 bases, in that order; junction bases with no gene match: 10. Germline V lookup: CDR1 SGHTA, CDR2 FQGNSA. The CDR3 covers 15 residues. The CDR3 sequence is CASSPGGGEAYGYTF. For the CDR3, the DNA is TGTGCCAGCAGCCCAGGGGGGGGCGAGGCCTATGGCTACACCTTC.

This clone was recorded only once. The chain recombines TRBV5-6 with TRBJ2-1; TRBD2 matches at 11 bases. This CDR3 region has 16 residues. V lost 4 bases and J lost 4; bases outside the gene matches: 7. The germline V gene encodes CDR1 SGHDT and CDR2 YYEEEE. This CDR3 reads CASSQGLADNYNEQFF. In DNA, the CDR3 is TGTGCCAGCAGCCAGGGACTAGCGGATAATTACAATGAGCAGTTCTTC.

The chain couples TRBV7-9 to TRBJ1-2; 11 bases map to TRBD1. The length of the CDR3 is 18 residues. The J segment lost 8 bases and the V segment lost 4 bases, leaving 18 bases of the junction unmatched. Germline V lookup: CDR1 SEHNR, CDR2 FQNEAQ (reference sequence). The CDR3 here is CASSSPRGWAGTGGGYTF. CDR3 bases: TGTGCCAGCAGCTCCCCCCGCGGGTGGGCTGGGACAGGGGGAGGCTACACCTTC.

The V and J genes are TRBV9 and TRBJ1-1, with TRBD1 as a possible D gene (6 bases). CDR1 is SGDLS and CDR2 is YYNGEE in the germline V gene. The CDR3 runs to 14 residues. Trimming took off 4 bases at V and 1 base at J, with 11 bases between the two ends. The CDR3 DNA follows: TGTGCCAGCAGCTCAGGACAGACGAACACTGAAGCTTTCTTT. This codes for CASSSGQTNTEAFF.

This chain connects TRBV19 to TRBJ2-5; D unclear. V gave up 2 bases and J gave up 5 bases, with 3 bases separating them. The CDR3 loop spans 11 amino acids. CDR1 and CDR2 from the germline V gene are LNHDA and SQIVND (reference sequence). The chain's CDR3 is CASSIMETQYF. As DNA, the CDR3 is TGTGCCAGTAGTATAATGGAGACCCAGTACTTC.

CDR3 nucleotides: TGTGCCAGCAGTGGGGGGACAGGGGTCGGAGAGACCCAGTACTTC. Translation: CASSGGTGVGETQYF. This rearrangement joins TRBV6-1 to TRBJ2-5, with 10 bases that match TRBD1. This CDR3 comprises 15 residues. CDR1 is MNHNS, CDR2 SASEGT, per germline. After removal of 4 bases from V and 4 bases from J, the junction contained 6 bases not matched to a gene.

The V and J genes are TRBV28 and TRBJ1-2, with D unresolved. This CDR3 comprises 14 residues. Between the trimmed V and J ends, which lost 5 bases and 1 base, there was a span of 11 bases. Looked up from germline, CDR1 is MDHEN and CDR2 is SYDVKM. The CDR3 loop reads CASSRPTGNYGYTF. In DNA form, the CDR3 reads TGTGCCAGCAGTCGACCGACGGGTAACTATGGCTACACCTTC.

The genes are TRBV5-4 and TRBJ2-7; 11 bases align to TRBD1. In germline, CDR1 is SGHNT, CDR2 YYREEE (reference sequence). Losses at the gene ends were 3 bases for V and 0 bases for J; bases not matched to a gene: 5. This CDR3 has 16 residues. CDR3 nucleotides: TGTGCCAGCAGCTCTCCCGGGACAGGGGGCTCCTACGAGCAGTACTTC. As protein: CASSSPGTGGSYEQYF.

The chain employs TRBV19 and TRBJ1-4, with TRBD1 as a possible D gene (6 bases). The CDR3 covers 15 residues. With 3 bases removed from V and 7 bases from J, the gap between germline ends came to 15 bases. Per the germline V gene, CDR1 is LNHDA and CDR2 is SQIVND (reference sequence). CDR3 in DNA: TGTGCCAGTAGTATTAGAGGGGGAGACGTTGAAAAACTGTTTTTT. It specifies CASSIRGGDVEKLFF.

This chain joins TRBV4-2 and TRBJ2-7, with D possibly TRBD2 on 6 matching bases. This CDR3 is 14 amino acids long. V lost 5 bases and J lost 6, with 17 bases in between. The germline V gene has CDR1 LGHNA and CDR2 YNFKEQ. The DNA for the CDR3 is TGTGCCAGCAGCTCGAGGACCCCCGGGAGCGAGCAGTACTTC. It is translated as CASSSRTPGSEQYF.

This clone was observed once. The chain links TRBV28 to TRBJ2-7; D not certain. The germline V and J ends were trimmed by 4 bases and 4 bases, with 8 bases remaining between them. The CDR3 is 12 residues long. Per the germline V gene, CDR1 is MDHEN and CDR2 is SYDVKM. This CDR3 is CASSSLSYEQYF. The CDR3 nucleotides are TGTGCCAGCAGTTCCCTCTCATACGAGCAGTACTTC.

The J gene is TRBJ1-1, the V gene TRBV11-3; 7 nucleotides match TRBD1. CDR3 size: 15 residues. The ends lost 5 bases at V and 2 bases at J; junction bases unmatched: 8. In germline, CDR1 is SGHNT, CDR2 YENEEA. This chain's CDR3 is CASSTQGLGNTEAFF. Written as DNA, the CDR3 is TGTGCCAGCAGCACACAGGGGTTAGGCAACACTGAAGCTTTCTTT.

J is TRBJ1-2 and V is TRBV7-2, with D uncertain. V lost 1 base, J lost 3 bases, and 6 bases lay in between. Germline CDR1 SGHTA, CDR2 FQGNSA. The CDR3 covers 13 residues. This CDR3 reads CASSLDSYYGYTF. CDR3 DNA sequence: TGTGCCAGCAGCTTAGACAGTTACTATGGCTACACCTTC.